The T cell receptor beta chain under discussion was sequenced for a study of cytomegalovirus exposure and HLA in healthy donors. It was with 60 Vbeta and 13 Jbeta primers that the PCR ran. Sequencing was performed with immunoSEQ multiplex PCR; in TCRdb, only in-frame clones are kept and a portion is missing. This table holds under 110,000 clones, roughly 79% found once. In germline, CDR1 is DFQATT, CDR2 SNEGSKA (reference sequence). The germline V and J ends were trimmed by 5 bases and 7 bases, with 11 bases remaining between them. CDR3 size: 11 residues. The source of this sequence is a man aged 35-49 years in good health and CMV-seronegative. The sequenced material came from PBMCs. This rearrangement joins TRBV20-1 to TRBJ1-1, with D possibly matching TRBD1 (6 bases). The CDR3 nucleotides read TGCAGTGCTGGAAGGACAGATGAAGCTTTCTTT. Its translation is CSAGRTDEAFF.